This T cell receptor beta chain was captured by sequencing in a study of OX40 agonist ivuxolimab in advanced cancers. Looked up from germline, CDR1 is SGHTA and CDR2 is FQGNSA. This CDR3 is built from 16 residues. V lost 6 bases and J lost 4; bases outside the gene matches: 7. Here immunoSEQ multiplex PCR was the method, and the copy in TCRdb shows in-frame clones only, minus some. The sample contains tens of thousands of clones, roughly nine tenths of which appear only once. The V call is TRBV7-2, the J call TRBJ2-3; 13 nucleotides agree with TRBD2. The source is an adult with an advanced solid tumor such as melanoma, head and neck, liver or kidney cancer. The source was CD4+ or CD8+ T cells sorted from blood, collected in a trial of the OX40 agonist ivuxolimab. The CDR3 loop is CASSLTSGGGPDTQYF. CDR3 bases: TGTGCCAGCAGTCTCACTAGCGGGGGGGGGCCAGATACGCAGTATTTT.